Listed below are T cell receptor beta chains from one sample, sequenced in a study of vaccination and CD4 T cells after COVID-19. These receptors lack a known antigen. TCRdb independently ran MiXCR on the PCR reads; one entry per CDR3 protein. Of more than 15,000 distinct CDR3 sequences detected, about 42% appear once; the ten largest clones hold about 6.3%. The source was CD4+ T cells from blood, cultured in vitro, collected before SARS-CoV-2 vaccination. These receptors originate from a human donor who had recovered from COVID-19. Each CDR3 is given with its conserved first and last residue. Each record gives: CDR3 protein, CDR3 DNA, clone size, D gene, J gene, V gene. The D gene is left open where the match is weak. Size values are once, few and many counts, or a class for expanded clones, and some rows have none.

CASSLVAGQSQPQHF,TGTGCCAGCAGCTTAGTTGCAGGGCAGAGTCAGCCCCAGCATTTT,few,NA,TRBJ1-5,TRBV11-2
CASSTGAGELFF,TGTGCCAGCAGCACAGGGGCCGGGGAGCTGTTTTTT,few,TRBD1,TRBJ2-2,TRBV7-3
CSARGGTGVTEAFF,TGCAGTGCCAGAGGTGGGACAGGGGTCACTGAAGCTTTCTTT,NA,TRBD1,TRBJ1-1,TRBV20-1
CSARSGASVRYTF,TGCAGTGCACGGAGCGGGGCTTCCGTCCGCTACACCTTC,few,NA,TRBJ1-2,TRBV20-1
CASSGSTGNTGELFF,TGTGCCAGCAGTGGGTCCACAGGGAACACCGGGGAGCTGTTTTTT,once,NA,TRBJ2-2,TRBV25-1
CASSTEEPHGELFF,TGTGCCAGCAGTACAGAAGAGCCCCACGGGGAGCTGTTTTTT,NA,NA,TRBJ2-2,TRBV2
CASSFPGRGNYGYTF,TGTGCCAGCAGTTTTCCGGGACGCGGGAACTATGGCTACACCTTC,few,NA,TRBJ1-2,TRBV7-9
CATSAQLNTEAFF,TGTGCCACCAGCGCCCAGTTGAACACTGAAGCTTTCTTT,NA,NA,TRBJ1-1,TRBV15
CASVNEGWRAFF,TGTGCCAGCGTAAACGAGGGGTGGAGAGCTTTCTTT,NA,NA,TRBJ1-1,TRBV6-1
CASSLRGELFF,TGTGCCAGCAGCCTACGCGGGGAGCTGTTTTTT,few,NA,TRBJ2-2,TRBV7-2
CASSNLMGSWTF,TGTGCCAGCAGTAACTTGATGGGGTCATGGACCTTC,NA,NA,TRBJ1-2,TRBV12-3/TRBV12-4
CASRRGTRNTEAFF,TGTGCCAGCAGACGAGGGACGAGGAACACTGAAGCTTTCTTT,NA,NA,TRBJ1-1,TRBV2
CASSRMGQQTNYGYTF,TGTGCCAGTAGTAGAATGGGACAGCAGACTAACTATGGCTACACCTTC,NA,TRBD1,TRBJ1-2,TRBV19
CASSITGVSGYGYTF,TGTGCCAGTAGTATTACAGGGGTTTCGGGCTATGGCTACACCTTC,few,TRBD1,TRBJ1-2,TRBV19
CASSLPTGPGTEAFF,TGTGCCAGCAGCTTGCCCACAGGGCCGGGCACTGAAGCTTTCTTT,NA,NA,TRBJ1-1,TRBV5-6
CSARRDSITETQYF,TGCAGTGCTAGACGGGACAGTATTACAGAGACCCAGTACTTC,NA,TRBD1,TRBJ2-5,TRBV20-1
CSARDPSGIIHEQYF,TGCAGTGCTAGAGATCCTAGCGGAATAATCCACGAGCAGTACTTT,few,TRBD2,TRBJ2-7,TRBV20-1
CASRILGSGNTIYF,TGTGCCAGTAGGATACTCGGTTCTGGAAACACCATATATTTT,once,NA,TRBJ1-3,TRBV19
CASSTLGNTIYF,TGTGCCAGCAGTACACTCGGGAACACCATATATTTT,few,NA,TRBJ1-3,TRBV25-1
CASSNPGRKNTEAFF,TGTGCCAGTAGTAACCCGGGACGTAAGAACACTGAAGCTTTCTTT,NA,NA,TRBJ1-1,TRBV19
CASSRSTGSEQYF,TGTGCCAGCAGCCGAAGCACAGGGAGCGAGCAGTACTTC,NA,NA,TRBJ2-7,TRBV6-1
CAWSVLLEAFF,TGTGCCTGGAGTGTCCTACTCGAAGCTTTCTTT,NA,NA,TRBJ1-1,TRBV30
CASSKGGTGKRGTEAFF,TGTGCCAGCAGCAAAGGAGGGACAGGGAAACGGGGCACTGAAGCTTTCTTT,NA,NA,TRBJ1-1,TRBV21-1
CASSSGGRGGETQYF,TGTGCCAGCAGTTCCGGGGGCAGGGGTGGAGAGACCCAGTACTTC,NA,NA,TRBJ2-5,TRBV6-5
CASSPDEGGRETQYF,TGTGCCAGTAGTCCGGACGAAGGGGGTCGGGAGACCCAGTACTTC,few,NA,TRBJ2-5,TRBV19
CASSYSTSGTHHSSYEQYF,TGTGCCAGCAGTTACTCGACTAGCGGGACCCACCATAGCTCCTACGAGCAGTACTTC,NA,TRBD2,TRBJ2-7,TRBV6-2/TRBV6-3
CASRSHRDTEAFF,TGTGCCAGCAGAAGTCACAGGGACACTGAAGCTTTCTTT,few,NA,TRBJ1-1,TRBV6-1
CASSVDVGAGGSGYTF,TGTGCCAGCAGCGTAGATGTAGGGGCAGGGGGTAGTGGCTACACCTTC,NA,TRBD1,TRBJ1-2,TRBV9
CTSSTREGMRPQHF,TGTACCAGCAGTACGAGGGAGGGGATGAGGCCCCAGCATTTT,NA,NA,TRBJ1-5,TRBV6-2/TRBV6-3
CATSRDNQPQHF,TGTGCCACCAGCAGAGATAATCAGCCCCAGCATTTT,NA,NA,TRBJ1-5,TRBV15
CASSLSPTSKHEQYF,TGCGCCAGCAGCTTGTCCCCTACGTCCAAGCACGAGCAGTACTTC,NA,NA,TRBJ2-7,TRBV5-1
CASSLNLADEQYF,TGTGCCAGCAGCTTAAACCTCGCGGACGAGCAGTACTTC,NA,NA,TRBJ2-7,TRBV7-9
CASSLVSYNSPLHF,TGTGCCAGCAGTTTGGTCTCCTATAATTCACCCCTCCACTTT,NA,NA,TRBJ1-6,TRBV27
CASRTGGYEQYF,TGTGCCAGCAGGACAGGGGGCTACGAGCAGTACTTC,NA,TRBD1,TRBJ2-7,TRBV6-1
CASSLVNRDFLGNEQFF,TGTGCCAGCAGCTTAGTTAATCGGGACTTCCTCGGGAATGAGCAGTTCTTC,NA,NA,TRBJ2-1,TRBV7-8
CASSLAPSGRYEQYF,TGTGCCAGCAGCTTAGCCCCTAGCGGTCGCTACGAGCAGTACTTC,few,TRBD2,TRBJ2-7,TRBV11-3
CASRRGTSGGADTQYF,TGTGCCAGCAGAAGAGGGACTAGCGGGGGGGCAGATACGCAGTATTTT,once,TRBD2,TRBJ2-3,TRBV6-2/TRBV6-3
CASSEGQGAAPPDTQYF,TGTGCCAGCAGTGAGGGACAGGGGGCCGCCCCCCCAGATACGCAGTATTTT,NA,TRBD1,TRBJ2-3,TRBV6-1
CSARDHRGSDNQPQHF,TGCAGTGCTAGAGACCACAGGGGGTCCGACAATCAGCCCCAGCATTTT,NA,TRBD1,TRBJ1-5,TRBV20-1
CSAPGQSYEQYF,TGCAGTGCCCCGGGACAGAGCTACGAGCAGTACTTC,few,TRBD1,TRBJ2-7,TRBV20-1
CASSYNLQGREQYF,TGTGCCAGCAGTTACAATTTACAGGGGCGCGAGCAGTACTTC,NA,TRBD1,TRBJ2-7,TRBV6-2/TRBV6-3
CSAVGLAGGPGGELFF,TGCAGTGCTGTTGGACTAGCGGGAGGGCCGGGCGGGGAGCTGTTTTTT,NA,TRBD2,TRBJ2-2,TRBV20-1
CASSLATGYYEQYF,TGTGCCAGCAGCTTGGCGACAGGTTACTACGAGCAGTACTTC,NA,NA,TRBJ2-7,TRBV7-9
CASSQDRDSISYEQYF,TGTGCCAGCAGCCAGGACCGGGACAGTATATCCTACGAGCAGTACTTC,NA,TRBD1,TRBJ2-7,TRBV5-6
CASSYSINQPQHF,TGTGCCAGCAGTTACTCGATAAATCAGCCCCAGCATTTT,few,NA,TRBJ1-5,TRBV6-2/TRBV6-3
CASSYSGLGANTGELFF,TGTGCCAGCAGTTACTCGGGGCTAGGCGCGAACACCGGGGAGCTGTTTTTT,few,NA,TRBJ2-2,TRBV6-5
CASSRDLIGDEQFF,TGTGCCAGCAGCCGGGACCTGATAGGTGATGAGCAGTTCTTC,NA,NA,TRBJ2-1,TRBV7-9
CAVVQGTGANVLTF,TGTGCGGTGGTTCAGGGTACTGGGGCCAACGTCCTGACTTTC,NA,NA,TRBJ2-6,TRBV30
CASSTSLGQFRYTF,TGTGCCAGCAGCACCTCCTTAGGACAGTTCCGCTACACCTTC,NA,NA,TRBJ1-2,TRBV2